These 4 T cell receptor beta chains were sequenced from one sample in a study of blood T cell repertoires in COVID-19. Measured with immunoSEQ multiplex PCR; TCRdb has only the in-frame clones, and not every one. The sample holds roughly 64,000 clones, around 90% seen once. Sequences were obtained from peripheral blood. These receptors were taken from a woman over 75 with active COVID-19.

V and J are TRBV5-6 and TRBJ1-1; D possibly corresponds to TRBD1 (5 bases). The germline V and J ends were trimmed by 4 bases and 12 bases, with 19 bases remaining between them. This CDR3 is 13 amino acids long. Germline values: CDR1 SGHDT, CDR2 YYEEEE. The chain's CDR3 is CASSRAGQRESFF. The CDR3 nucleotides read TGTGCCAGCAGCCGGGCTGGACAAAGGGAATCTTTCTTT.

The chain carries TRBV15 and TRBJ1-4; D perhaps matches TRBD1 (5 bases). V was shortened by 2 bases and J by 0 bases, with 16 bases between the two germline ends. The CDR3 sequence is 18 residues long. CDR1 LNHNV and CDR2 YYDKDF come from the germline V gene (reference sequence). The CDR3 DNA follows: TGTGCCACCAGCAGAACAAACCCGGGGGGAGCAACTAATGAAAAACTGTTTTTT. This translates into CATSRTNPGGATNEKLFF.

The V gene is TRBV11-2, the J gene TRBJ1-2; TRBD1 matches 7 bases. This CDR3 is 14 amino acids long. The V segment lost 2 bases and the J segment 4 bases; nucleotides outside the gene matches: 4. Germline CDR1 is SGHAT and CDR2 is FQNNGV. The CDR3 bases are TGTGCCAGCAGCTTAACGACAGGGCGCTATGGCTACACCTTC. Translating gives CASSLTTGRYGYTF.

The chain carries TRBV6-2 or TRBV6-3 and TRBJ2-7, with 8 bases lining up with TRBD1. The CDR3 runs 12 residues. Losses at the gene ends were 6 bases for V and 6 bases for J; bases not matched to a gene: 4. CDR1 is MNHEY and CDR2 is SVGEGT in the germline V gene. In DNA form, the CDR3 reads TGTGCCAGCAGCCGTACAGGGGGCGAGCAGTACGTC. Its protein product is CASSRTGGEQYV.